Listed below are T cell receptor beta chains from one sample, sequenced in a study of graft-versus-host responses after intestinal transplantation. Method: immunoSEQ multiplex PCR; TCRdb's copy keeps in-frame clones and lacks some. The data contain tens of thousands of clones, around 87% of them singletons. For these receptors, no antigen is known. Source: unstimulated CD8+ T cells sorted from spleen or lymph node cells, taken before transplant. Receptors originate from a human donor who was the organ donor for an intestinal transplant. Each CDR3 is given with its conserved first and last residue. The D gene is left open where the match is weak. Clone size is not always given. Where it is, it says once, few, many or a class for expanded clones.

- | TRBJ2-5 | TRBV7-9 | - | TGTGCCAGCAGCTTAGGGTCTCAAGAGACCCAGTACTTC | CASSLGSQETQYF
- | TRBJ1-1 | TRBV7-9 | - | TGTGCCAGCCGCGCCCGACTGTGGGACACTGAAGCTTTCTTT | CASRARLWDTEAFF
- | TRBJ1-2 | TRBV10-3 | - | TGTGCCATCTGGGGAGACTATGGCTACACCTTC | CAIWGDYGYTF
few | TRBJ1-1 | TRBV6-4 | - | TGTGCCAGCAGTGACTCCCCCGGGACCGGGAACACTGAAGCTTTCTTT | CASSDSPGTGNTEAFF
- | TRBJ2-1 | TRBV28 | - | TGTGCCACAGAAGGAGGGCACTCCTACAATGAGCAGTTCTTC | CATEGGHSYNEQFF
- | TRBJ2-6 | TRBV27 | - | TGTGCCAGCAGTTTAAGCTCTGGGGCCAACGTCCTGACTTTC | CASSLSSGANVLTF
- | TRBJ2-1 | TRBV5-4 | - | TGTGCCAGCAGCTTGGGGGCCAATGAGCAGTTCTTC | CASSLGANEQFF
- | TRBJ2-7 | TRBV4-1 | - | TGCGCCAGCAGCCCCGACAGGATCGAGCAGTACTTC | CASSPDRIEQYF
- | TRBJ1-2 | TRBV2 | TRBD1 | TGTGCCAGCAGCGAGACAGGGGTGAATGGCTACACCTTC | CASSETGVNGYTF
- | TRBJ2-1 | TRBV10-3 | - | TGTGCCATCCAGGAGGGGACAGTGTCCTACAATGAGCAGTTCTTC | CAIQEGTVSYNEQFF
- | TRBJ1-2 | TRBV19 | - | TGTGCCAGTAGTTTGAGGGGTGCGTTTGGCTACACCTTC | CASSLRGAFGYTF
- | TRBJ1-5 | TRBV30 | - | TGTGCCTTCGACAGTAGCAATCAGCCCCAGCATTTT | CAFDSSNQPQHF
- | TRBJ1-3 | TRBV10-3 | - | TGTGCCACGACACTAGGAAACACCATATATTTT | CATTLGNTIYF
- | TRBJ1-2 | TRBV2 | - | TGTGCCAGCAGTAAGCCAGATAACTATGGCTACACCTTC | CASSKPDNYGYTF
- | TRBJ2-1 | TRBV9 | - | TGTGCCAGCAGCCTCAATAAAGGGACCCCCCAGTTCTCCTACAATGAGCAGTTCTTC | CASSLNKGTPQFSYNEQFF
- | TRBJ2-7 | TRBV30 | TRBD1 | TGTGCCTGGAGTGTATTCCAGGGGGCGCAAGAGCAGTACTTC | CAWSVFQGAQEQYF
- | TRBJ2-7 | TRBV7-2 | TRBD1 | TGTGCCAGCAGCTTAGCGGGTAGGGGGCCCTCCTACGAGCAGTACTTC | CASSLAGRGPSYEQYF
- | TRBJ1-3 | TRBV27 | - | TGTGCCAGCCGACGGACAGCCTCTGGAAACACCATATATTTT | CASRRTASGNTIYF
- | TRBJ2-7 | TRBV4-2 | - | TGTGCCAGCAGCACAACGACGGGAAGCTCCTACGAGCAGTACTTC | CASSTTTGSSYEQYF
- | TRBJ1-2 | TRBV5-1 | - | TGCGCCAGCAGCTTGGCGCTCGGGACCTATGGCTACACCTTC | CASSLALGTYGYTF
- | TRBJ1-5 | TRBV9 | - | TGTGCCAGCTCCCCGGGGGCAGGTCAGCCCCAGCATTTT | CASSPGAGQPQHF
- | TRBJ2-7 | TRBV10-3 | TRBD1 | TGTGCCATCAGGGGAGGGACAGGGGACCAGAACGAGCAGTACTTC | CAIRGGTGDQNEQYF
- | TRBJ1-2 | TRBV30 | - | TGTGCCTGGAGTGTACAAGTCTCCCGCGATGGCTACACCTTC | CAWSVQVSRDGYTF
- | TRBJ1-5 | TRBV2 | TRBD1 | TGTGCCAGCAGACGGACAGGGGGACGGAATCAGCCCCAGCATTTT | CASRRTGGRNQPQHF
- | TRBJ1-2 | TRBV19 | TRBD1 | TGTGCCAGTACCCCCACAGGGGAGTATGGCTACACCTTC | CASTPTGEYGYTF
- | TRBJ2-5 | TRBV11-2 | - | TGTGCCAGCAGCTTAAGTCGCGGGGATCCCCCCTTGTTGGCCCAGTACTTC | CASSLSRGDPPLLAQYF
- | TRBJ2-6 | TRBV4-2 | - | TGTGCCAGCAGCCAAGATAAAGGCTCTGGGGCCAACGTCCTGACTTTC | CASSQDKGSGANVLTF
- | TRBJ1-2 | TRBV9 | - | TGTGCCAGCAGCGCCGGGACGGATAACCTCTATGGCTACACCTTC | CASSAGTDNLYGYTF
- | TRBJ2-2 | TRBV28 | TRBD2 | TGTGCCAGCAGTTTCCTCCAAGCGGGGGCCGGGGAGCTGTTTTTT | CASSFLQAGAGELFF
- | TRBJ1-1 | TRBV4-1 | - | TGCGCCAGCAGCCAAGGTAGCGGTTACACTGAAGCTTTCTTT | CASSQGSGYTEAFF
- | TRBJ1-1 | TRBV19 | TRBD1 | TGTGCCAGTATTGGGACAGGGCTGAACACTGAAGCTTTCTTT | CASIGTGLNTEAFF
- | TRBJ2-3 | TRBV2 | - | TGTGCCAGCCCGATGGAGGGGGGGGCCCCAGATACGCAGTATTTT | CASPMEGGAPDTQYF
- | TRBJ1-6 | TRBV6-1 | - | TGTGCCAGCAGTCCCCGAGTAGGGGATGGGTCACCCCTCCACTTT | CASSPRVGDGSPLHF
- | TRBJ2-7 | TRBV30 | TRBD1 | TGTGCCTGGGGGGGACAGGGAACCCCCTACGAGCAGTACTTC | CAWGGQGTPYEQYF
- | TRBJ2-1 | TRBV19 | - | TGTGCCAGTGCCCTTCGGGCTTCCTACAATGAGCAGTTCTTC | CASALRASYNEQFF